Listed below are T cell receptor beta chains from one sample, sequenced in a study of technical replicates of blood from a few donors. Some clones are missing from TCRdb's copy, which holds only in-frame ones; the method was immunoSEQ multiplex PCR. Among about 97,000 clones listed, roughly 95% were seen once. Sequenced: T cells isolated from PBMCs. The receptors here all came from a human donor in good health. The CDR3 runs from the conserved cysteine through the conserved F or W. A D gene is named only where the DNA matches it firmly. Size is stated for part of the rows, as once, few or many counts, or as a class when the clone is expanded.

V	J	D	size	CDR3	DNA
TRBV11-2	TRBJ2-7	.	few	CASSFIGGGYEQYF	TGTGCCAGCAGCTTTATAGGGGGGGGCTACGAGCAGTACTTC
TRBV4-2	TRBJ2-5	.	.	CASSQERGAEKTQYF	TGTGCCAGCAGCCAAGAACGGGGGGCCGAGAAGACCCAGTACTTC
TRBV4-1	TRBJ1-1	TRBD1	.	CASSQEQGASESEAFF	TGCGCCAGCAGCCAGGAACAGGGGGCGTCCGAATCAGAAGCTTTCTTT
TRBV5-5	TRBJ1-5	.	.	CASSSGGNQPQHF	TGTGCCAGCAGCTCCGGTGGCAATCAGCCCCAGCATTTT
TRBV28	TRBJ2-7	.	.	CASRSETRSPDEQYF	TGTGCCAGCAGGTCCGAGACTCGTTCCCCTGACGAGCAGTACTTC
TRBV27	TRBJ2-4	.	.	CASSFTGQNPNIQYF	TGTGCCAGCAGTTTCACCGGACAGAATCCAAACATTCAGTACTTC
TRBV6-5	TRBJ2-7	TRBD1	.	CASSYLQGWNEQYF	TGTGCCAGCAGTTACCTACAGGGGTGGAACGAGCAGTACTTC
TRBV11-2	TRBJ2-7	.	.	CASSWGGLGYEQYF	TGTGCCAGCAGTTGGGGGGGCCTGGGTTACGAGCAGTACTTC
TRBV4-1	TRBJ2-5	TRBD2	.	CASSQPTSGRHQETQYF	TGCGCCAGCAGCCAACCGACTAGCGGGAGGCACCAAGAGACCCAGTACTTC
TRBV5-8	TRBJ1-4	TRBD1	.	CASSRDRGEKLFF	TGTGCCAGCAGCCGGGACAGGGGTGAAAAACTGTTTTTT
TRBV4-1	TRBJ2-3	.	.	CASSVQGTDTQYF	TGCGCCAGCAGCGTGCAGGGTACAGATACGCAGTATTTT
TRBV10-1	TRBJ2-2	.	.	CASMDPFSGTGELFF	TGCGCCAGCATGGACCCCTTTTCGGGAACCGGGGAGCTGTTTTTT
TRBV6-1	TRBJ2-7	.	once	CASSPSDFYEQYF	TGTGCCAGCAGCCCCAGCGACTTCTACGAGCAGTACTTC
TRBV1	TRBJ2-7	.	once	CTSSQVIRLSTRLNEQYF	TGCACCAGCAGCCAAGTCATCCGGCTGAGTACGAGGCTAAACGAGCAGTACTTC
TRBV7-2	TRBJ1-2	TRBD1	.	CASSLSGQGMGFNYGYTF	TGTGCCAGCAGCTTATCGGGACAGGGAATGGGTTTTAACTATGGCTACACCTTC
TRBV5-4	TRBJ2-6	.	.	CASSPTGAGANVLTF	TGTGCCAGCAGCCCGACGGGGGCTGGGGCCAACGTCCTGACTTTC
TRBV19	TRBJ1-2	.	.	CASSIGAEILHGYTF	TGTGCCAGTAGTATTGGGGCCGAGATTTTGCATGGCTACACCTTC
TRBV21-1	TRBJ1-2	.	.	CAGGQTSNYGYTF	TGTGCCGGAGGACAGACCTCTAACTATGGCTACACCTTC
TRBV10-1	TRBJ2-7	.	.	CASSESTGYEQYF	TGCGCCAGCAGTGAGTCGACAGGCTACGAGCAGTACTTC
TRBV6-5	TRBJ1-1	TRBD1	.	CASSQTDRFIEAFF	TGTGCCAGCAGTCAGACGGACAGGTTTATCGAAGCTTTCTTT
TRBV28	TRBJ2-1	TRBD2	.	CASSRLAGGPSYNEQFF	TGTGCCAGCAGCCGACTAGCGGGAGGGCCGTCCTACAATGAGCAGTTCTTC
TRBV19	TRBJ2-5	TRBD2	.	CASSIDGRSQETQYF	TGTGCCAGTAGTATCGACGGGAGGTCGCAAGAGACCCAGTACTTC
TRBV29-1	TRBJ2-1	.	.	CSVEFSGQIYNEQFF	TGCAGCGTTGAGTTTTCTGGGCAAATCTACAATGAGCAGTTCTTC
TRBV28	TRBJ1-4	TRBD1	.	CASSLRTGTEKLFF	TGTGCCAGCAGTTTAAGGACAGGCACTGAAAAACTGTTTTTT
TRBV6-1	TRBJ1-6	.	.	CASSEAWSSAPPLHF	TGTGCCAGCAGTGAAGCGTGGAGTTCGGCTCCACCCCTCCACTTT
TRBV13	TRBJ1-2	.	.	CASSSKGGLGYGYTF	TGTGCCAGCAGCTCAAAGGGGGGGTTGGGCTATGGCTACACCTTC
TRBV11-3	TRBJ2-7	.	.	CASSLVQRPYEQYF	TGTGCCAGCAGCTTAGTGCAGAGGCCCTACGAGCAGTACTTC
TRBV11-2	TRBJ1-3	.	.	CASSLVPGSGNTIYF	TGTGCCAGCAGCTTAGTGCCGGGCTCTGGAAACACCATATATTTT
TRBV6-6	TRBJ2-6	.	.	CASSTEGFGANVLTF	TGTGCCAGCTCTACCGAGGGATTTGGGGCCAACGTCCTGACTTTC
TRBV7-8	TRBJ2-7	TRBD2	.	CASSPRRLAGLYEQYF	TGTGCCAGCAGCCCGAGACGGCTAGCGGGACTCTACGAGCAGTACTTC
TRBV9	TRBJ2-3	TRBD2	once	CASSAGTSGTASTDTQYF	TGTGCCAGCAGCGCCGGGACTAGCGGGACCGCAAGCACAGATACGCAGTATTTT
TRBV6-4	TRBJ1-2	.	.	CASSDSTGVTPEPPRGYTF	TGTGCCAGCAGTGACTCAACGGGTGTTACACCCGAACCACCACGTGGCTACACCTTC
TRBV7-8	TRBJ1-1	.	.	CASSLARGMNTEAFF	TGTGCCAGCAGCTTAGCGCGAGGCATGAACACTGAAGCTTTCTTT
TRBV18	TRBJ2-3	.	few	CASSPSQGRTDTQYF	TGTGCCAGCTCACCATCACAGGGCCGCACAGATACGCAGTATTTT
TRBV11-2	TRBJ2-6	.	.	CASSLTDNRVAANVLTF	TGTGCCAGCAGCTTAACGGATAACAGGGTTGCGGCCAACGTCCTGACTTTC
TRBV18	TRBJ1-3	.	.	CASSRLATNRAGNTIYF	TGTGCCAGCTCACGCCTCGCTACCAACAGGGCTGGAAACACCATATATTTT
TRBV30	TRBJ1-6	.	.	CAYTGVLLNSPLHF	TGTGCCTATACGGGTGTCCTATTGAATTCACCCCTCCACTTT
TRBV29-1	TRBJ2-7	TRBD2	.	CSVKGGLGYEQYF	TGCAGCGTTAAAGGTGGACTAGGCTACGAGCAGTACTTC
TRBV2	TRBJ2-7	TRBD1	.	CASSERQGASEQYF	TGTGCCAGCAGTGAAAGACAGGGGGCAAGCGAGCAGTACTTC
TRBV19	TRBJ1-2	TRBD1	few	CASKGQHYGYTF	TGTGCCAGTAAGGGACAGCATTATGGCTACACCTTC